The 23 T cell receptor beta chains below come from one sample, sequenced in a study of shared clonotypes between healthy human individuals (TCRdb year 2020). The library was obtained by the immunoSEQ multiplex PCR assay. Imported from immuneACCESS, the table was reduced by TCRdb to in-frame sequences with V and J called. These copies leave out some clones; in studies compared against another copy, an unresolved V gene accounts for under half, and the cause of the remainder is not known. For this sample the table gives around 2.5 million clones, of which under 95% were detected only once. Clones ranked in the top ten supply approximately 0.35% of the sample. The sample comprised naive CD4+ T cells from PBMCs. The sample's cell subset or site, from its label and the paper: CD45RA+ positively selected. The source is a man aged 18 to 35 in good health. Some clones in this sample may be carry-over from other donors' samples.

This chain connects TRBV7-9 to TRBJ2-7; D may be TRBD1 (5 bases). The CDR3 extends over 12 amino acids. Germline V gives CDR1 SEHNR, CDR2 FQNEAQ (reference sequence). Trimming stripped 5 bases from V and 7 bases from J, with 12 bases between. CDR3 bases: TGTGCCAGCAGCCCCCAGGGATGGGAGCAGTACTTC. As protein: CASSPQGWEQYF.

V gene TRBV6-6 combines with J gene TRBJ2-7; a possible D gene is TRBD2 (6 bases). V lost 10 bases and J 7 bases, leaving 17 bases between the germline ends. This CDR3 is built from 12 residues. Germline CDR1 MNHNY, CDR2 SVGAGI (reference sequence). In DNA form, the CDR3 reads TGTGCCACGTTGGGTTGGGGGAGGGAGCAGTACTTC. Translation gives CATLGWGREQYF.

The V gene is TRBV2, the J gene TRBJ2-2; D call uncertain. CDR1 and CDR2 (germline): SNHLY, FYNNEI. This CDR3 region has 13 residues. Deletions cut 3 bases from V and 6 bases from J, with 8 bases between. The CDR3 DNA follows: TGTGCCAGCAGTGAGGAACGCGCCGGGGAGCTGTTTTTT. Its translation: CASSEERAGELFF.

The chain is built from TRBV18 and TRBJ2-7, with TRBD1 matching over 10 bases. Germline CDR1 KGHSH, CDR2 LQKENI. The CDR3 has 17 amino acids. Germline trimming cut 2 bases from V and 4 bases from J; bases unmatched to any gene: 11. The DNA for the CDR3 is TGTGCCAGCTCACCATTGTTCGGACAGGGGGTCAAGTACGAGCAGTACTTC. Protein sequence: CASSPLFGQGVKYEQYF.

The gene calls are TRBV7-8 and TRBJ2-7; a possible D gene is TRBD2 (5 bases). The V end was cut by 6 bases, the J end by 1 base, with 13 bases between. The CDR3 consists of 14 residues. Germline CDR1 is SGHVS and CDR2 is FQNEAQ. CDR3 in DNA: TGTGCCAGCAGGCCCCGGGAAGGATCCTACGAGCAGTACTTC. It is translated as CASRPREGSYEQYF.

The V gene is TRBV28, the J gene TRBJ2-5; D ambiguous. The J call may be faulty, since TRBJ2-7 better matches the DNA end. Germline CDR1 MDHEN, CDR2 SYDVKM. CDR3 length equals 12 residues. Written as DNA, the CDR3 is TGTGCCAGCAGTTCCTCCCGGTACGAGCAGTACTTC. Translated: CASSSSRYEQYF.

This chain joins TRBV4-1 and TRBJ2-2, with a weak D call TRBD1 (6 bases). V was trimmed by 5 bases and J by 1 base, leaving 17 bases between them. CDR1 is MGHRA, CDR2 YSYEKL, per germline. The CDR3 spans 17 residues. CDR3 bases: TGCGCCAGCAGCTCAAGAACCGGGACACTGAACACCGGGGAGCTGTTTTTT. It codes for CASSSRTGTLNTGELFF.

The table lists this clone with a count of one. In DNA form, the CDR3 reads TGTGCCAGTAGTAAGGGCGCGGTAGCGGGGAGGCACGAGCAGTACTTC. Protein product: CASSKGAVAGRHEQYF. J is TRBJ2-7 and V is TRBV19; 8 nucleotides match TRBD2. There are 16 residues in the CDR3. The germline gives CDR1 LNHDA, CDR2 SQIVND (reference sequence). The ends lost 4 bases at V and 5 bases at J; junction bases unmatched: 13.

This chain uses TRBV7-8 with TRBJ2-7; 8 positions match TRBD2. The CDR3 consists of 15 residues. V trimming: 3 bases; J trimming: 2 bases; junction bases outside the gene matches: 6. Germline CDR1 SGHVS, CDR2 FQNEAQ. For the CDR3, the DNA is TGTGCCAGCAGCTTCCGAGCGGGAGTGGCCTACGAGCAGTACTTC. It codes for CASSFRAGVAYEQYF.

The rearrangement links TRBV11-3 to TRBJ2-3; D is unclear. The CDR3 contains 14 residues. CDR1 is SGHNT and CDR2 is YENEEA in the germline V gene. V shed 0 bases and J shed 8 bases, with 12 bases lying between them. CDR3 amino acids: CASSLDASTGTQYF. The CDR3 DNA reads TGTGCCAGCAGCTTAGATGCCTCCACGGGTACGCAGTATTTT.

The chain uses TRBV6-1 and TRBJ2-5; 8 positions match TRBD1. Germline V CDR1 and CDR2: MNHNS, SASEGT. The V gene end was trimmed by 4 bases and the J gene end by 5 bases; junction bases not matched to a gene: 15. This CDR3 is built from 17 residues. This CDR3 reads CASSAGQGPNPWETQYF. In DNA form, the CDR3 reads TGTGCCAGCAGTGCAGGACAGGGCCCGAATCCCTGGGAGACCCAGTACTTC.

V usage is TRBV27 and J usage is TRBJ1-2; maybe TRBD1 (5 bases). V was cut by 3 bases and J by 4 bases, with 18 bases left in between. Germline V gene lookup returns CDR1 MNHEY and CDR2 SMNVEV (reference sequence). CDR3 length: 16 amino acids. The CDR3 nucleotides read TGTGCCAGCAGTTTCATCCCATTGTCGGGGACCTATGGCTACACCTTC. Its translation: CASSFIPLSGTYGYTF.

The V call is TRBV4-1, the J call TRBJ1-4; D uncertain. The CDR3 totals 18 residues. Germline CDR1 MGHRA, CDR2 YSYEKL. Trimming removed 1 base from V and 5 bases from J, with 20 bases in between. The CDR3 here is CASSQVSTWAVGNEKLFF. The CDR3 region has the DNA TGCGCCAGCAGCCAAGTTAGCACTTGGGCCGTAGGCAATGAAAAACTGTTTTTT.

The V and J genes are TRBV6-1 and TRBJ1-5; D not certain. The ends were cut back, 7 bases at V and 4 bases at J, with 11 bases in the middle. Germline values: CDR1 MNHNS, CDR2 SASEGT. The CDR3 has 13 residues. In DNA, the CDR3 is TGTGCCAGCACTCTCGGGGTGAATCAGCCCCAGCATTTT. Its protein product is CASTLGVNQPQHF.

A note on this clone: The same CDR3 also results from other DNA sequences found in this sample. This rearrangement joins TRBV7-9 to TRBJ2-3; D is ambiguous. Trimming shortened V by 2 bases and J by 4 bases, and 4 bases separated the two germline ends. Germline values: CDR1 SEHNR, CDR2 FQNEAQ (reference sequence). The CDR3 consists of 12 residues. The CDR3: CASSLLADTQYF. The CDR3 DNA is TGTGCCAGCAGCTTATTAGCAGATACGCAGTATTTT. Filled out from reference TRBV7-9 and TRBJ2-3, the complete variable domain reads DTGVSQNPRHKITKRGQNVTFRCDPISEHNRLYWYRQTLGQGPEFLTYFQNEAQLEKSRLLSDRFSAERPKGSFSTLEIQRTEQGDSAMYLCASSLLADTQYFGPGTRLTVL.

The genes are TRBV9 and TRBJ1-4, with D possibly TRBD1 on 5 matching bases. The CDR3 is made up of 16 amino acids. Germline V gene lookup returns CDR1 SGDLS and CDR2 YYNGEE. Between the trimmed V and J ends, which lost 4 bases and 6 bases, there was a span of 19 bases. CDR3 protein: CASSPSPGGSYEKLFF. CDR3 sequence (DNA): TGTGCCAGCAGCCCAAGCCCCGGGGGGTCTTATGAAAAACTGTTTTTT.

The rearrangement links TRBV28 to TRBJ1-1; D is perhaps TRBD1 (5 bases). Deletions cut 6 bases from V and 1 base from J, with 18 bases between. The V gene's germline CDR1 is MDHEN and CDR2 SYDVKM. This CDR3 has 16 amino acids. For the CDR3, the DNA is TGTGCCAGCAGCTCTTCCTGGGGGGGTCCGAACACTGAAGCTTTCTTT. Encoded protein: CASSSSWGGPNTEAFF.

V is TRBV19 and J is TRBJ2-7; the D gene is possibly TRBD1 (6 bases). Germline loops: CDR1 LNHDA, CDR2 SQIVND (reference sequence). The CDR3 is 13 amino acids. V was pared by 5 bases and J by 3 bases, with 11 bases between. The DNA of the CDR3 is TGTGCCAGTAGTCAAGGGGGTCACTACGAGCAGTACTTC. Translating it yields CASSQGGHYEQYF.

The rearrangement uses TRBV5-1 and TRBJ2-7; 7 bases agree with TRBD2. Germline values: CDR1 SGHRS, CDR2 YFSETQ. J lost 7 bases, V lost 5 bases, and 9 bases had no gene match. The CDR3 spans 13 residues. This CDR3 reads CASSLAGVGEQYF. Here the CDR3 DNA reads TGCGCCAGCAGTCTGGCGGGAGTGGGGGAGCAGTACTTC.

The J gene is TRBJ1-2, the V gene TRBV28; the D is unclear. The CDR3 has 15 amino acids. The V gene lost 2 bases and the J gene lost 4 bases, with 14 bases spanning the gap. Germline V gene data show CDR1 as MDHEN and CDR2 as SYDVKM. DNA of the CDR3: TGTGCCAGCAGTTTAGGGTCGCGCCTGAGCTATGGCTACACCTTC. Its translation: CASSLGSRLSYGYTF.

A few counts support this clone. This chain connects TRBV28 to TRBJ1-1, with D uncertain. With 8 bases removed from V and 3 bases from J, the gap between germline ends came to 10 bases. The CDR3 consists of 12 residues. CDR1 is MDHEN, CDR2 SYDVKM, per germline. CDR3 sequence reads: CASRNGYTEAFF. In DNA form, the CDR3 reads TGTGCCAGCCGAAACGGTTACACTGAAGCTTTCTTT.

The chain joins TRBV28 to TRBJ2-2; 14 nucleotides align to TRBD2. The CDR3 consists of 18 residues. Trimming took 3 bases from V and 4 from J; bases not matched to a gene: 7. Germline-derived CDR1 and CDR2 are MDHEN and SYDVKM. CDR3 residues: CASSFEGLAGDLTGELFF. CDR3 coding DNA: TGTGCCAGCAGTTTTGAGGGACTAGCGGGAGATCTCACCGGGGAGCTGTTTTTT.

This clone was counted a few times. The chain has TRBV6-4 and TRBJ1-1, with 10 bases matching TRBD1. The CDR3 is made up of 15 amino acids. V was pared by 8 bases and J by 5 bases, with 11 bases of the junction left unmatched. CDR1 MRHNA and CDR2 SNTAGT come from the germline V gene. CDR3 sequence reads: CASSSRPGQGTEAFF. For the CDR3, the DNA is TGTGCCAGCTCGAGTCGACCGGGACAGGGGACTGAAGCTTTCTTT.